This entry describes one T cell receptor beta chain. This sample was included in a study of CD8+ T cells in alopecia areata. Study-level background: Treated patients were given oral tofacitinib, which was dosed at 5 to 10 mg twice daily.

cDNA serving as the sequencing template came from extracted, reverse transcribed RNA. Clones were read by immunoSEQ multiplex PCR, and TCRdb kept only the in-frame ones, dropping some. The sample includes 200,000 to 250,000 clones, around three fifths of them seen just once. The germline CDR1 and CDR2 sequences are SGHRS and YFSETQ. V dropped 6 bases and J dropped 0 bases, with 12 bases sitting between them. CDR3 size: 14 residues. The treatment here: oral pan-JAK inhibitor, 5-10 mg twice daily. The genes are TRBV5-1 and TRBJ1-1, with D hard to call. This clonotype was obtained from a human donor with alopecia areata. The specimen comprised CD4+ T cells sorted from blood, sampled at week 4, from a patient treated with tofacitinib. The CDR3 DNA sequence: TGCGCCAGCAAGGACTCATCTATGAACACTGAAGCTTTCTTT. Translating gives CASKDSSMNTEAFF.